These T cell receptor beta chains were read from a single sample in a study of radiotherapy plus CTLA-4 blockade in lung cancer. Sequencing used immunoSEQ multiplex PCR; TCRdb keeps in-frame clones, though not all of them. The sample records fewer than 100,000 clones, 70% to 85% being singletons. Sequenced material: peripheral blood, taken from a patient treated with radiotherapy plus ipilimumab. The receptors come from a human donor with non-small cell lung cancer who had stable disease on radiotherapy plus ipilimumab. Both conserved end residues are part of each CDR3. Each record gives: J gene, V gene, D gene, clone size, CDR3 protein, CDR3 DNA. A D gene is named only where the DNA matches it firmly. Clone sizes are given selectively: once, few, many, or a class where the clone is expanded.

TRBJ2-7	TRBV10-2	TRBD2	.	CASRQGLAGGIRDEQYF	TGCGCCAGCAGGCAAGGACTAGCGGGAGGGATTAGGGACGAGCAGTACTTC
TRBJ2-1	TRBV11-1	.	.	CASSETGTASYNEQFF	TGTGCCAGCAGTGAGACCGGGACCGCCTCCTACAATGAGCAGTTCTTC
TRBJ1-4	TRBV7-2	TRBD1	.	CASSTGTGVGKLFF	TGTGCCAGCAGCACCGGGACAGGAGTAGGAAAACTGTTTTTT
TRBJ1-2	TRBV7-6	.	.	CASSLESRDGYTF	TGTGCCAGCAGCTTAGAGTCCAGGGATGGCTACACCTTC
TRBJ1-1	TRBV19	.	.	CAASGTGWTEAFF	TGTGCCGCGTCCGGGACCGGGTGGACTGAAGCTTTCTTT
TRBJ1-1	TRBV5-4	.	.	CTSSWGWVGTEAFF	TGTACCAGCAGCTGGGGGTGGGTCGGCACTGAAGCTTTCTTT
TRBJ2-7	TRBV7-9	.	.	CASSPSRGFVYEQYF	TGTGCCAGCAGCCCGAGTAGGGGGTTCGTCTACGAGCAGTACTTC
TRBJ2-3	TRBV30	TRBD2	.	CAWSTRPRTSPADTQYF	TGTGCCTGGAGTACCCGCCCCAGGACTAGCCCTGCAGATACGCAGTATTTT
TRBJ2-7	TRBV10-1	.	.	CASKDYVAEQYF	TGCGCCAGCAAAGACTACGTTGCCGAGCAGTACTTC
TRBJ1-1	TRBV11-3	TRBD1	.	CASSPRTGRWDTEAFF	TGTGCCAGCAGCCCGCGGACAGGGAGATGGGACACTGAAGCTTTCTTT
TRBJ1-2	TRBV7-9	TRBD1	.	CASSLKRDRAGYTF	TGTGCCAGCAGCTTAAAGCGGGACAGGGCTGGCTACACCTTC
TRBJ2-7	TRBV19	TRBD2	few	CASSTTSGSSYEQYF	TGTGCCAGTAGCACGACTAGCGGGAGTTCCTACGAGCAGTACTTC
TRBJ1-2	TRBV2	TRBD1	.	CASSDRGQGDGYTF	TGTGCCAGCAGTGATAGAGGACAGGGTGATGGCTACACCTTC
TRBJ2-3	TRBV30	TRBD2	.	CAWRLAGGTDTQYF	TGTGCCTGGAGACTAGCGGGGGGCACAGATACGCAGTATTTT
TRBJ2-3	TRBV9	TRBD1	.	CASSIQGETDTQYF	TGTGCCAGCAGCATACAGGGGGAGACAGATACGCAGTATTTT
TRBJ1-1	TRBV29-1	.	.	CSAGRANTEAFF	TGCAGCGCTGGACGGGCGAACACTGAAGCTTTCTTT
TRBJ1-1	TRBV11-1	.	.	CASSFSTGNTEAFF	TGTGCCAGCAGCTTTTCGACAGGGAACACTGAAGCTTTCTTT
TRBJ2-2	TRBV5-1	.	.	CASSSGGVVTGELFF	TGCGCCAGCAGCTCCGGAGGGGTTGTCACCGGGGAGCTGTTTTTT
TRBJ2-3	TRBV18	.	.	CASTAKGGAGTDTQYF	TGTGCCAGCACCGCGAAGGGGGGCGCAGGCACAGATACGCAGTATTTT
TRBJ2-1	TRBV18	.	.	CASSPLPTLSYNEQFF	TGTGCCAGCTCACCATTACCTACCCTCTCCTACAATGAGCAGTTCTTC
TRBJ2-1	TRBV9	.	.	CASSVMPSSYNEQFF	TGTGCCAGCAGCGTAATGCCTAGCTCCTACAATGAGCAGTTCTTC
TRBJ2-7	TRBV2	TRBD2	.	CASSLAGTRYEQYF	TGTGCCAGCAGTCTAGCGGGGACTAGATACGAGCAGTACTTC
TRBJ2-1	TRBV6-5	.	.	CASWTPGNEQFF	TGTGCCAGCTGGACACCGGGCAATGAGCAGTTCTTC
TRBJ1-1	TRBV7-8	.	.	CASSLYGMNTEAFF	TGTGCCAGCAGCTTATACGGGATGAACACTGAAGCTTTCTTT
TRBJ2-1	TRBV6-1	.	.	CASSEFRRASFDEQFF	TGTGCCAGCAGTGAATTTAGGAGGGCCAGTTTCGATGAGCAGTTCTTC
TRBJ2-5	TRBV6-5	TRBD2	.	CASSYVPGGQETQYF	TGTGCCAGCAGTTACGTCCCGGGAGGACAAGAGACCCAGTACTTC
TRBJ2-3	TRBV10-2	TRBD2	.	CASKSGRAQVNTQYF	TGCGCCAGCAAAAGCGGGAGGGCCCAAGTAAATACGCAGTATTTT
TRBJ1-1	TRBV14	.	.	CASSHLILNTEAFF	TGTGCCAGCAGCCACCTTATACTTAACACTGAAGCTTTCTTT
TRBJ2-3	TRBV5-1	.	.	CASSINQGGPGDTQYF	TGCGCCAGTTCGATTAACCAGGGCGGGCCCGGAGATACGCAGTATTTT
TRBJ2-7	TRBV5-8	.	.	CASSLDSPLKEQYF	TGTGCCAGCAGCTTGGACAGCCCTCTAAAAGAGCAGTACTTC
TRBJ2-7	TRBV28	.	.	CASSFPAPTYEQYF	TGTGCCAGCAGTTTCCCAGCCCCAACCTACGAGCAGTACTTC
TRBJ1-2	TRBV28	.	.	CASSPVGRGKGNYGYTF	TGTGCCAGCAGTCCGGTGGGGAGGGGGAAGGGGAACTATGGCTACACCTTC
TRBJ1-2	TRBV9	.	few	CASSTNGGRRYGYTF	TGTGCCAGCAGCACAAATGGAGGGAGACGGTATGGCTACACCTTC
TRBJ1-6	TRBV10-2	.	.	CASSESVVGNSPLHF	TGCGCCAGCAGTGAGTCCGTCGTTGGGAATTCACCCCTCCACTTT
TRBJ1-1	TRBV5-4	.	few	CASSLARAGNTEAFF	TGTGCCAGCAGCTTGGCCAGGGCGGGGAACACTGAAGCTTTCTTT
TRBJ2-7	TRBV28	.	.	CASSLATGYKQYF	TGTGCCAGCAGTTTAGCCACAGGATACAAGCAGTACTTC
TRBJ2-7	TRBV11-2	TRBD2	.	CASSPTSGGRSYEQYF	TGTGCCAGCAGCCCGACTAGCGGGGGACGTTCCTACGAGCAGTACTTC
TRBJ1-1	TRBV7-9	.	.	CASTTTGLLAFF	TGTGCCAGCACCACGACGGGGCTGCTAGCTTTCTTT
TRBJ2-7	TRBV5-5	.	once	CASSPELYEQYF	TGTGCCAGCAGCCCTGAGCTCTACGAGCAGTACTTC
TRBJ1-5	TRBV19	TRBD1	.	CASSNERGQDSNQPQHF	TGTGCCAGTAGTAACGAGAGGGGGCAGGATAGCAATCAGCCCCAGCATTTT
TRBJ1-6	TRBV25-1	.	.	CASSLAGVPEPPLHF	TGTGCCAGCAGCTTAGCCGGGGTTCCGGAACCACCCCTCCACTTT
TRBJ1-2	TRBV7-3	.	.	CASSLTPGPYGYTF	TGTGCCAGCAGCTTAACCCCGGGGCCTTATGGCTACACCTTC
TRBJ2-1	TRBV7-9	TRBD2	.	CASSLTPGLAGGREQFF	TGTGCCAGCAGTTTGACCCCCGGACTAGCGGGAGGGCGTGAGCAGTTCTTC
TRBJ1-1	TRBV19	.	many	CASSPTGWTEAFF	TGTGCCAGTAGTCCAACAGGGTGGACTGAAGCTTTCTTT
TRBJ1-3	TRBV27	TRBD1	.	CASSPRQGLGTNAGNTIYF	TGTGCCAGCAGTCCCCGACAGGGATTGGGGACGAACGCTGGAAACACCATATATTTT
TRBJ2-3	TRBV12-5	TRBD2	.	CASGPGTSGRVDTQYF	TGTGCTAGTGGTCCCGGGACTAGCGGGAGGGTGGATACGCAGTATTTT
TRBJ2-1	TRBV5-1	TRBD2	once	CASSLRVAGDNEQFF	TGCGCCAGCAGCTTGCGAGTAGCGGGAGACAATGAGCAGTTCTTC
TRBJ1-6	TRBV29-1	.	.	CSAKTGGRDSPLHF	TGCAGCGCCAAGACTGGGGGTAGGGATTCACCCCTCCACTTT
TRBJ1-2	TRBV10-2	.	.	CASSEASGYGYTF	TGCGCCAGCAGTGAAGCCAGTGGCTATGGCTACACCTTC
TRBJ2-2	TRBV6-1	TRBD1	once	CASSRQGALTGELFF	TGTGCCAGCAGTAGACAGGGGGCGCTTACCGGGGAGCTGTTTTTT
TRBJ2-3	TRBV4-2	TRBD2	.	CASSPRPGTSGGRDTDTQYF	TGTGCCAGCAGCCCCAGGCCCGGGACTAGCGGGGGGAGGGACACAGATACGCAGTATTTT
TRBJ2-7	TRBV28	.	.	CASSLQGQQYF	TGTGCCAGCAGTCTACAGGGCCAGCAGTACTTC
TRBJ2-1	TRBV7-8	.	.	CASSPQYRGSRWNEQFF	TGTGCCAGCAGCCCACAGTATAGGGGGTCGCGGTGGAATGAGCAGTTCTTC